Presented here are 13 T cell receptor beta chains from one specimen sequenced in a study of cytomegalovirus exposure and HLA in healthy donors. Primers: 60 Vbeta forward and 13 Jbeta reverse. Method: immunoSEQ multiplex PCR; TCRdb's copy keeps in-frame clones and lacks some. In all, the sample yields 30,000 to 35,000 clones. Sequencing used PBMCs. The source is a woman aged 35 to 49 in good health and CMV-seropositive.

The CDR3 DNA is TGTGCCAGTAGTATAAGCGGGAGGAACTACAATGAGCAGTTCTTC. Its protein is CASSISGRNYNEQFF. V usage is TRBV19 and J usage is TRBJ2-1; 9 bases fit TRBD2. This CDR3 contains 15 residues. The germline CDR1 and CDR2 sequences are LNHDA and SQIVND (reference sequence). Trimming removed 2 bases from V and 3 bases from J; junction bases left unmatched: 2.

The chain is built from TRBV18 and TRBJ1-2; perhaps TRBD1 as D (5 bases). CDR3 size: 20 residues. Trimming removed 3 bases at V and 2 bases at J, with 28 bases between. The V gene's germline CDR1 is KGHSH and CDR2 LQKENI. CDR3 sequence reads: CASSPSSDRLRSFANYGYTF. In DNA, the CDR3 is TGTGCCAGCTCACCCTCTTCCGACAGACTTAGATCCTTTGCGAACTATGGCTACACCTTC.

The rearrangement joins TRBV18 to TRBJ2-2; D is ambiguous. Trimming cost V 2 bases and J 0 bases, with 7 bases left between them. Germline CDR1 and CDR2: KGHSH and LQKENI. The CDR3 spans 15 residues. The CDR3 DNA reads as TGTGCCAGCTCACCAATGGCCGCGAACACCGGGGAGCTGTTTTTT. This codes for CASSPMAANTGELFF.

The V call is TRBV10-3, the J call TRBJ2-5; D is possibly TRBD1 (5 bases). The CDR3 sequence is 12 residues long. Trimming pared 8 bases from V and 3 bases from J, leaving 10 bases between. Germline V gene data show CDR1 as ENHRY and CDR2 as SYGVKD. CDR3 nucleotides: TGTGCCATCTCCAGGGAAAAAGAGACCCAGTACTTC. Translation gives CAISREKETQYF.

This sequence joins TRBV30 and TRBJ1-4; 7 bases are shared with TRBD1. Germline CDR1 reads GTSNPN; CDR2 reads SVGIG (reference sequence). The CDR3 extends over 14 amino acids. After removal of 2 bases from V and 7 bases from J, the junction contained 7 bases not matched to a gene. The CDR3 region has the DNA TGTGCCTGGAGTAAGGGGACAGCGTCTGAAAAACTGTTTTTT. It specifies CAWSKGTASEKLFF.

The V gene is TRBV6-5, the J gene TRBJ2-1, with D tentatively TRBD2 (5 bases). Trimming took 6 bases from V and 12 from J, leaving 24 bases between them. The CDR3 totals 15 residues. Germline V gene sequence: CDR1 MNHEY, CDR2 SVGAGI. The CDR3 reads CASSPTRGGINRQFF. The CDR3 region has the DNA TGTGCCAGCAGCCCCACTAGAGGTGGAATCAATCGGCAGTTCTTC.

CDR3 amino acids: CASSQDYTDTQYF. Here the CDR3 DNA reads TGCGCCAGCAGCCAAGACTACACAGATACGCAGTATTTT. V usage is TRBV4-1 and J usage is TRBJ2-3; D remains ambiguous. The CDR3 is 13 amino acids. From germline, CDR1 is MGHRA and CDR2 YSYEKL. V lost 0 bases, J lost 2 bases, and 3 bases lay in between.

J is TRBJ2-5 and V is TRBV28; D might be TRBD2 (7 bases). Germline V gene data show CDR1 as MDHEN and CDR2 as SYDVKM. The CDR3 length is 18 residues. The V end was cut by 3 bases, the J end by 5 bases, with 25 bases between. The CDR3 nucleotides are TGTGCCAGCAGTTTTCTCCAGGGGCGGGAGCTTCGGGGGGAGACCCAGTACTTC. Amino acids: CASSFLQGRELRGETQYF.

The chain uses TRBV5-8 and TRBJ1-1; D not resolved. This CDR3 comprises 14 residues. Deletions cut 0 bases from V and 1 base from J, with 7 bases between. The germline gives CDR1 SGHTS, CDR2 YDEGEE. The CDR3 region has the DNA TGTGCCAGCAGCTTGGGACAAACGAACACTGAAGCTTTCTTT. Translation: CASSLGQTNTEAFF.

The V call is TRBV28, the J call TRBJ2-7; 11 bases agree with TRBD1. The CDR3 consists of 14 residues. Germline V gene lookup returns CDR1 MDHEN and CDR2 SYDVKM. V lost 6 bases, J lost 7 bases, and 8 bases stayed unmatched. As DNA, the CDR3 is TGTGCCAGCAGCTTTCGGACAGGGGGCCGGGAGCAGTACTTC. Protein: CASSFRTGGREQYF.

The rearrangement uses TRBV18 and TRBJ2-7; possibly TRBD1 for D (6 bases). The germline V gene has CDR1 KGHSH and CDR2 LQKENI. V was cut by 6 bases and J by 2 bases, with 11 bases left in between. The CDR3 has 13 residues. The CDR3 DNA is TGTGCCAGCTCGGCGGACAGTACCTACGAGCAGTACTTC. It translates to CASSADSTYEQYF. The variable domain in full, completed from reference TRBV18 and TRBJ2-7, reads NAGVMQNPRHLVRRRGQEARLRCSPMKGHSHVYWYRQLPEEGLKFMVYLQKENIIDESGMPKERFSAEFPKEGPSILRIQQVVRGDSAAYFCASSADSTYEQYFGPGTRLTVT.

V usage is TRBV5-6 and J usage is TRBJ2-1; 7 bases fit TRBD2. The CDR3 has 16 amino acids. Per germline, CDR1 SGHDT and CDR2 YYEEEE. With V trimmed by 0 bases and J by 0 bases, 3 bases remained unmatched. The CDR3, as DNA: TGTGCCAGCAGCTTGGGAGCGGGGAGCTCCTACAATGAGCAGTTCTTC. This codes for CASSLGAGSSYNEQFF.

The chain employs TRBV29-1 and TRBJ1-1; D remains ambiguous. The ends were cut back, 3 bases at V and 0 bases at J, with 8 bases in the middle. The CDR3 contains 13 residues. The germline gives CDR1 SQVTM, CDR2 ANQGSEA. The DNA for the CDR3 is TGCAGCGTTGAGTACCAGATGAACACTGAAGCTTTCTTT. Translated, it gives CSVEYQMNTEAFF.